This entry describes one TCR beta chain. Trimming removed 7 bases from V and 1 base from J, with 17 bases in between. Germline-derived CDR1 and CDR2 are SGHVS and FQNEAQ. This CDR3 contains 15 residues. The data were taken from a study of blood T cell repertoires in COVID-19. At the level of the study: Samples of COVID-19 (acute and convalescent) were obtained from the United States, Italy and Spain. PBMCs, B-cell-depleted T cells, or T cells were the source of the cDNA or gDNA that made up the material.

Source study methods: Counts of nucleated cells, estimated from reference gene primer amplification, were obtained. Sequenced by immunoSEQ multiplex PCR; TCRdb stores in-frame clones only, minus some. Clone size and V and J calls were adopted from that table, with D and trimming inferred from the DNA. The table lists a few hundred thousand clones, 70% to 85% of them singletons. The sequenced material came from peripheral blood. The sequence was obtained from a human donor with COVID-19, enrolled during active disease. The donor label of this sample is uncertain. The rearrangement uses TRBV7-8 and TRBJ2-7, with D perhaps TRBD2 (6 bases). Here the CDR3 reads CASTIRNSGSYEQYF. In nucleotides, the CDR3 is TGTGCCAGCACCATTCGGAATAGCGGATCCTACGAGCAGTACTTC.